This T cell receptor (beta chain) was recorded in a study of blood T cell repertoires in COVID-19. This CDR3 is built from 13 residues. From germline, CDR1 is LNHNV and CDR2 YYDKDF (reference sequence). V was trimmed by 0 bases and J by 11 bases, leaving 11 bases between them. In the original processing: It was from reference gene primer amplification that nucleated cell counts were estimated. Sequencing used immunoSEQ multiplex PCR; TCRdb keeps in-frame clones, though not all of them. The V and J calls and clone size are taken from that table; D and trimming were inferred from the DNA. In the table there are more than 300,000 clones, over 85% of which are singletons. Individuals aged roughly 18 to 95 years were recruited from roughly 23 US areas.

The source is a woman in her 30s who had recovered from COVID-19. The rearrangement uses TRBV15 and TRBJ1-5; no clear D gene. Sequencing input: PBMCs or T cells enriched from blood (not recorded which). CDR3 in DNA: TGTGCCACCAGCAGAGATTACCCCGGGGCCCAGCATTTT. This codes for CATSRDYPGAQHF. Complete variable domain (other parts from reference TRBV15 and TRBJ1-5): DAMVIQNPRYQVTQFGKPVTLSCSQTLNHNVMYWYQQKSSQAPKLLFHYYDKDFNNEADTPDNFQSRRPNTSFCFLDIRSPGLGDTAMYLCATSRDYPGAQHFGDGTRLSIL.